Listed below are T cell receptor beta chains from one sample, sequenced in a study of cytomegalovirus exposure and HLA in healthy donors. Method: immunoSEQ multiplex PCR; TCRdb's copy keeps in-frame clones and lacks some. The sample table includes around 200,000 clones. The sample consisted of PBMCs. All receptors derive from a woman in her late teens or twenties in good health and CMV-seropositive. Each CDR3 is given with its conserved first and last residue. The order of the fields is V gene, D gene, J gene, CDR3 protein, CDR3 DNA. A D gene is named only where the DNA matches it firmly.

v_gene: TRBV18
d_gene: TRBD1
j_gene: TRBJ2-1
CDR3aa: CASSLGQGIGNEQFF
CDR3nt: TGTGCCAGCTCCCTGGGACAGGGAATCGGCAATGAGCAGTTCTTC

v_gene: TRBV12-5
d_gene: NA
j_gene: TRBJ2-5
CDR3aa: CASGPTENVQETQYF
CDR3nt: TGTGCTAGTGGGCCGACAGAGAATGTTCAAGAGACCCAGTACTTC

v_gene: TRBV5-4
d_gene: TRBD1
j_gene: TRBJ1-2
CDR3aa: CASSLLDRTYGYTF
CDR3nt: TGTGCCAGCAGCTTGTTGGACAGGACCTATGGCTACACCTTC

v_gene: TRBV6-5
d_gene: TRBD2
j_gene: TRBJ2-7
CDR3aa: CASSRGGIPYEQYF
CDR3nt: TGTGCCAGCAGTCGGGGGGGGATCCCCTACGAGCAGTACTTC

v_gene: TRBV5-4
d_gene: NA
j_gene: TRBJ1-1
CDR3aa: CASSFGGARTEAFF
CDR3nt: TGTGCCAGCAGCTTCGGAGGGGCGCGGACTGAAGCTTTCTTT

v_gene: TRBV14
d_gene: TRBD2
j_gene: TRBJ2-1
CDR3aa: CASSPSTSGSYNEQFF
CDR3nt: TGTGCCAGCAGCCCGTCGACTAGCGGCTCCTACAATGAGCAGTTCTTC

v_gene: TRBV7-3
d_gene: TRBD1
j_gene: TRBJ2-5
CDR3aa: CASSPGDRVQETQYF
CDR3nt: TGTGCCAGCAGCCCTGGGGACAGGGTTCAAGAGACCCAGTACTTC

v_gene: TRBV19
d_gene: NA
j_gene: TRBJ1-5
CDR3aa: CASRTVPNSNQPQHF
CDR3nt: TGTGCCAGTAGAACAGTACCAAATAGCAATCAGCCCCAGCATTTT

v_gene: TRBV15
d_gene: TRBD1
j_gene: TRBJ1-4
CDR3aa: CATSREGQGNEKLFF
CDR3nt: TGTGCCACCAGCAGAGAAGGACAGGGGAATGAAAAACTGTTTTTT

v_gene: TRBV10-3
d_gene: TRBD1
j_gene: TRBJ2-3
CDR3aa: CAISESSRGRSTDTQYF
CDR3nt: TGTGCCATCAGTGAGTCGTCCAGGGGGCGTTCGACAGATACGCAGTATTTT

v_gene: TRBV9
d_gene: TRBD2
j_gene: TRBJ2-1
CDR3aa: CASSSMFGGGQFF
CDR3nt: TGTGCCAGCAGCTCAATGTTTGGCGGGGGGCAGTTCTTC

v_gene: TRBV2
d_gene: NA
j_gene: TRBJ1-4
CDR3aa: CASMRESLRGDEKLFF
CDR3nt: TGTGCCAGCATGAGGGAGAGCCTGCGGGGAGATGAAAAACTGTTTTTT

v_gene: TRBV11-3
d_gene: NA
j_gene: TRBJ2-5
CDR3aa: CASSRGWAGETQYF
CDR3nt: TGTGCCAGCAGTAGGGGGTGGGCAGGGGAGACCCAGTACTTC

v_gene: TRBV6-1
d_gene: NA
j_gene: TRBJ1-5
CDR3aa: CASSGHENQPQHF
CDR3nt: TGTGCCAGCAGCGGACATGAGAATCAGCCCCAGCATTTT

v_gene: TRBV11-3
d_gene: NA
j_gene: TRBJ2-7
CDR3aa: CASSPHDGSSSYEQYF
CDR3nt: TGTGCCAGCAGCCCTCACGACGGGTCTAGCTCCTACGAGCAGTACTTC

v_gene: TRBV12-5
d_gene: NA
j_gene: TRBJ1-2
CDR3aa: CASAPGLTYGYTF
CDR3nt: TGTGCTAGTGCCCCCGGACTGACCTATGGCTACACCTTC

v_gene: TRBV2
d_gene: TRBD2
j_gene: TRBJ2-1
CDR3aa: CASSEATSGDNEQFF
CDR3nt: TGTGCCAGCAGTGAAGCGACTAGCGGGGACAATGAGCAGTTCTTC

v_gene: TRBV5-8
d_gene: TRBD2
j_gene: TRBJ2-3
CDR3aa: CASSLVLAISTDTQYF
CDR3nt: TGTGCCAGCAGCTTGGTACTAGCGATTAGCACAGATACGCAGTATTTT

v_gene: TRBV6-1
d_gene: NA
j_gene: TRBJ2-7
CDR3aa: CASSEDGRGPEQYF
CDR3nt: TGTGCCAGCAGTGAGGATGGCAGGGGTCCCGAGCAGTACTTC

v_gene: TRBV28
d_gene: NA
j_gene: TRBJ2-7
CDR3aa: CASSLGLPGEQYF
CDR3nt: TGTGCCAGCAGTTTAGGACTACCGGGCGAGCAGTACTTC

v_gene: TRBV7-2
d_gene: NA
j_gene: TRBJ2-7
CDR3aa: CASSRVGGDHEQYF
CDR3nt: TGTGCCAGCAGCCGGGTGGGAGGTGACCACGAGCAGTACTTC